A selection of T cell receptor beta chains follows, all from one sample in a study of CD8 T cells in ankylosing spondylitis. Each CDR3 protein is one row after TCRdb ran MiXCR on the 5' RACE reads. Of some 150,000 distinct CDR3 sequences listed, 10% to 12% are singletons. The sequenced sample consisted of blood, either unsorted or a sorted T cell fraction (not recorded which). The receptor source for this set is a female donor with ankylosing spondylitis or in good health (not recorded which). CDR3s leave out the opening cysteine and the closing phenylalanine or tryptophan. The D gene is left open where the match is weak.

ASSFDRAEAF	TRBV12-3/TRBV12-4	TRBJ1-1	TRBD1
ASNRGLATSVEKLF	TRBV19	TRBJ1-4	.
ASSHQVLSPLH	TRBV28	TRBJ1-6	.
ASSPVAGELF	TRBV5-1	TRBJ2-2	.
ASSLTGLAETQY	TRBV7-9	TRBJ2-5	TRBD2
ASSFSGGSAYHQPQH	TRBV5-1	TRBJ1-5	.
ASSVHTGELF	TRBV11-3	TRBJ2-2	.
ATSDPRDRSYNEQF	TRBV24-1	TRBJ2-1	TRBD1
ATAQTTGQTSYEQY	TRBV15	TRBJ2-7	TRBD1
ASSFIDEETQY	TRBV7-2	TRBJ2-5	.
ASSLPTGSVDEQY	TRBV7-9	TRBJ2-7	.
ASSRDGNTGELF	TRBV5-1	TRBJ2-2	.
ASSFSEGGTQY	TRBV12-3/TRBV12-4	TRBJ2-5	.
ASSHRGQEETQY	TRBV12-3/TRBV12-4	TRBJ2-5	.
ASSIPGLATNEKLF	TRBV19	TRBJ1-4	.
ASSKASSTGHLYEQY	TRBV21-1	TRBJ2-7	.
ASSLKLSGTEAF	TRBV7-6	TRBJ1-1	.
ASSLVGTGGASQPQH	TRBV6-1	TRBJ1-5	TRBD1
ASSQGRGEKLF	TRBV3-1	TRBJ1-4	.
VSSTWTSGDTQY	TRBV3-1	TRBJ2-3	TRBD2
ASSSSGAPYGYT	TRBV12-3/TRBV12-4	TRBJ1-2	.
ASWTSGVTDTQY	TRBV10-2	TRBJ2-3	TRBD2
ASSYFGGGPQF	TRBV6-5	TRBJ2-1	.
ASSFRGAVETQY	TRBV5-6	TRBJ2-5	.
ASSLDRVDTEAF	TRBV7-8	TRBJ1-1	TRBD1
ASSHLRAGGRDTQY	TRBV7-8	TRBJ2-3	TRBD2
SARPEETQY	TRBV20-1	TRBJ2-5	.
ASSPSLPYEQY	TRBV18	TRBJ2-7	.
ASSQVPNYGYT	TRBV4-1	TRBJ1-2	.
ASSGGADPYEQY	TRBV6-1	TRBJ2-7	.
ASSYSRTMNTEAF	TRBV6-5	TRBJ1-1	.
SVEGQGRETQY	TRBV29-1	TRBJ2-5	.
ASTGQEIGYT	TRBV18	TRBJ1-2	TRBD1
AISETTGGNQPQH	TRBV10-3	TRBJ1-5	TRBD1
AGSLASGQETQY	TRBV12-3/TRBV12-4	TRBJ2-5	.
ASSLAGAGRQY	TRBV14	TRBJ2-3	.
ASSLASRGRSYNEQF	TRBV7-4	TRBJ2-1	.